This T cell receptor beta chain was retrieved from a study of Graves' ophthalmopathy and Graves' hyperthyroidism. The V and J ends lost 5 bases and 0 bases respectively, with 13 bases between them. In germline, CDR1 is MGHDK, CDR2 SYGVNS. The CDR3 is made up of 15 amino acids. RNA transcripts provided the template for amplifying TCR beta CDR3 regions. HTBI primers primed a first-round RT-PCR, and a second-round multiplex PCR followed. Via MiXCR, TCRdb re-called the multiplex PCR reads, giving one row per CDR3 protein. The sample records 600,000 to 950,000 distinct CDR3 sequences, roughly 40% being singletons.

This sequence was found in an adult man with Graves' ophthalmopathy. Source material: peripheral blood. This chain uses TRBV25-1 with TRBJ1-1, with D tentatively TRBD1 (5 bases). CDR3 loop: CASSLFQGMNTEAFF. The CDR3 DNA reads TGTGCCAGCAGTTTATTCCAGGGAATGAACACTGAAGCTTTCTTT.